Below, 20 T cell receptor beta chains from the same sample are listed, as sequenced in a study of T cells in Graves' hyperthyroidism and ophthalmopathy. Regions amplified from RNA transcripts were the TCR beta CDR3 regions. When the TCR CDR3 underwent first-round RT-PCR, the HTBI primer set was used. MiXCR, run by TCRdb on the multiplex PCR reads, gives a single entry per CDR3 protein. The sample lists more than 50,000 distinct CDR3 sequences, roughly half occurring once. The specimen sequenced was blood. These receptors were taken from a woman aged 60-70 years with Graves' ophthalmopathy.

The chain recombines TRBV20-1 with TRBJ1-5; D may be TRBD1 (5 bases). The length of the CDR3 is 13 residues. V was pared by 8 bases and J by 3 bases, with 14 bases between. Germline V CDR1 and CDR2: DFQATT, SNEGSKA (reference sequence). Here the CDR3 reads CSPRGGNNQPQHF. As DNA, the CDR3 is TGCAGTCCCCGGGGGGGGAACAATCAGCCCCAGCATTTT.

The CDR3 protein is CSAFLDREETQYF. The CDR3 coding sequence is TGCAGTGCTTTCCTCGACAGGGAAGAGACCCAGTACTTC. The rearrangement links TRBV20-1 to TRBJ2-5; 7 bases map to TRBD1. V lost 5 bases and J lost 3; bases outside the gene matches: 6. CDR3 size: 13 residues. Germline lookup yields CDR1 DFQATT and CDR2 SNEGSKA (reference sequence).

The chain couples TRBV19 to TRBJ1-1, with 9 bases lining up with TRBD1. The germline gives CDR1 LNHDA, CDR2 SQIVND (reference sequence). Trimming at V came to 8 bases and at J to 6 bases, leaving 16 bases not matched to a gene. This CDR3 comprises 16 residues. CDR3 DNA: TGTGCCAGTTCCCCGCCCTCGACAGGGGGAATCGCTGAAGCTTTCTTT. Its protein is CASSPPSTGGIAEAFF.

Many counts were recorded for this clonotype. V and J are TRBV6-2 or TRBV6-3 and TRBJ1-1, with 8 bases that match TRBD1. After removal of 7 bases from V and 4 bases from J, the junction contained 8 bases not matched to a gene. The CDR3 is 14 amino acids. CDR1 is MNHEY, CDR2 SVGEGT, per germline. The CDR3 loop reads CASIGQGGGTEAFF. CDR3 coding DNA: TGTGCCAGCATCGGACAGGGTGGTGGCACTGAAGCTTTCTTT.

This clonotype was observed many times. This sequence joins TRBV10-3 and TRBJ2-4; 12 bases map to TRBD2. This CDR3 is 16 amino acids long. Germline V gene lookup returns CDR1 ENHRY and CDR2 SYGVKD. After removal of 3 bases from V and 11 bases from J, the junction contained 11 bases not matched to a gene. CDR3 DNA: TGTGCCATCAGTGATACGACTAGCGGGAGAGCCGGGGTTCAGTACTTC. It yields the protein CAISDTTSGRAGVQYF.

This clonotype was seen a few times. The chain employs TRBV7-2 and TRBJ2-6; no clear D. The V end lost 1 base, the J end lost 2 bases, and 3 bases lay between the germline ends. CDR3 length: 14 residues. CDR1 is SGHTA, CDR2 FQGNSA, per germline. The chain's CDR3 is CASSLGAGANVLTF. As DNA, the CDR3 is TGTGCCAGCAGCTTAGGGGCTGGGGCCAACGTCCTGACTTTC.

This clonotype was seen ten or more times. The rearrangement joins TRBV14 to TRBJ1-4; a weak D match, TRBD1 (6 bases). CDR3 length: 17 amino acids. Per germline, CDR1 SGHDN and CDR2 FVKESK. V was cut by 0 bases and J by 0 bases, with 11 bases left in between. The CDR3 reads CASSQDVGDTTNEKLFF. In DNA, the CDR3 is TGTGCCAGCAGCCAAGACGTAGGGGACACAACTAATGAAAAACTGTTTTTT.

Comment on this clonotype: At one of its ends the junction is not consistent with the germline gene, which may arise from a read error. The V and J genes are TRBV4-2 and TRBJ2-3, with TRBD2 matching over 9 bases. The CDR3 has 18 amino acids. Per the germline V gene, CDR1 is LGHNA and CDR2 is YNFKEQ. The CDR3 nucleotides are TGTGCCAGCAGCCCAGAGAGAAATAGCGGGGGTCGCACAGATACGCAGTGTTTT. It encodes CASSPERNSGGRTDTQCF.

The sample holds one count of this clonotype. Without the conserved terminal phenylalanine or tryptophan, this CDR3 likely stems from a read error. The V gene is TRBV5-1, the J gene TRBJ2-3; the match to TRBD1 covers 7 bases. V lost 3 bases and J lost 9; bases outside the gene matches: 13. The germline V gene has CDR1 SGHRS and CDR2 YFSETQ. The CDR3 has 15 residues. Here the CDR3 DNA reads TGCGCCAGCAGCTCCCGATATGGCCAAGGGGGCACGCAGTATTTA. This encodes CASSSRYGQGGTQYL.

This chain uses TRBV20-1 with TRBJ2-7, with 10 positions matching TRBD1. V lost 5 bases and J lost 6; bases outside the gene matches: 16. CDR3 length: 16 residues. Germline V lookup: CDR1 DFQATT, CDR2 SNEGSKA (reference sequence). CDR3 protein: CSASDGVRDRGSEQYF. The CDR3 region has the DNA TGCAGTGCTTCCGATGGGGTCCGGGACAGGGGATCCGAGCAGTACTTC.

The chain joins TRBV10-3 to TRBJ2-3, with D possibly TRBD2 on 6 matching bases. There are 19 residues in the CDR3. The germline V gene has CDR1 ENHRY and CDR2 SYGVKD. The CDR3 DNA follows: TGTCCCAGCAGTTCCCCCCGGAGGGAGTTTCTAGGGGTCACAGATACGCAGTATTTT. Protein product: CPSSSPRREFLGVTDTQYF.

This clonotype has a count of ten or more. The rearrangement uses TRBV6-1 and TRBJ2-1; no firm D call. V was clipped by 3 bases and J by 6 bases, with 9 bases between them. CDR1 and CDR2 from the germline V gene are MNHNS and SASEGT. The length of the CDR3 is 13 residues. The CDR3 region has the DNA TGTGCCAGCAGTGAGGTATCCCGCAATGAGCAGTTCTTC. Translating gives CASSEVSRNEQFF.

This clonotype was recorded many times. V is TRBV19 and J is TRBJ1-5; 8 bases are shared with TRBD1. After removal of 3 bases from V and 6 bases from J, the junction contained 7 bases not matched to a gene. The CDR3 covers 15 residues. CDR1 and CDR2 (germline): LNHDA, SQIVND (reference sequence). The CDR3 sequence is CASSIRQGAGQPQHF. CDR3 sequence (DNA): TGTGCCAGTAGTATTCGTCAGGGGGCAGGTCAGCCCCAGCATTTT.

The gene calls are TRBV6-4 and TRBJ2-5; 10 bases align to TRBD1. V shed 6 bases and J 5 bases; nucleotides not matched to a gene: 12. The CDR3 totals 16 residues. Germline CDR1 and CDR2: MRHNA and SNTAGT. CDR3 coding DNA: TGTGCCAGCAGCCATAATCCGGGACAGGGGTCGGAGACCCAGTACTTC. Protein: CASSHNPGQGSETQYF.

This clonotype was detected many times. The V and J genes are TRBV20-1 and TRBJ1-1, with D perhaps TRBD1 (5 bases). The CDR3 runs 14 residues. Germline V lookup: CDR1 DFQATT, CDR2 SNEGSKA (reference sequence). V was pared by 6 bases and J by 1 base, with 15 bases between. The CDR3 DNA sequence: TGCAGTGCCCCGAGGTTGCAGGGGAACACTGAAGCTTTCTTT. It is translated as CSAPRLQGNTEAFF.

The DNA of the CDR3 is TGTGCCAGCAGTACCGCCTTAACAGGGCCGGACACTGAAGCTTTCTTT. This translates into CASSTALTGPDTEAFF. The chain joins TRBV12-3 or TRBV12-4 to TRBJ1-1, with D possibly TRBD1 on 6 matching bases. The germline V and J ends were trimmed by 5 bases and 3 bases, with 19 bases remaining between them. The CDR3 is 16 residues long.

The V and J genes are TRBV10-3 and TRBJ2-1, with a weak D call TRBD2 (6 bases). Trimming stripped 0 bases from V and 8 bases from J, with 26 bases between. The CDR3 is 19 residues long. Germline assignment: CDR1 ENHRY and CDR2 SYGVKD. CDR3 in amino acids: CAISESWGGNTEAFDEQFF. The CDR3 DNA is TGTGCCATCAGTGAGTCCTGGGGAGGAAACACTGAAGCTTTCGATGAGCAGTTCTTC.

The V and J genes are TRBV9 and TRBJ2-5; D is perhaps TRBD2 (6 bases). CDR1 and CDR2 from the germline V gene are SGDLS and YYNGEE. CDR3 size: 15 residues. The V end lost 2 bases, the J end lost 11 bases, and 22 bases lay between the germline ends. The CDR3 loop is CASSVGGDSYNEQYF. CDR3 DNA sequence: TGTGCCAGCAGCGTGGGGGGTGACTCCTACAATGAGCAGTACTTC.

The chain is built from TRBV19 and TRBJ2-7; 9 bases are shared with TRBD1. Looked up from germline, CDR1 is LNHDA and CDR2 is SQIVND (reference sequence). With V trimmed by 5 bases and J by 9 bases, 11 bases remained unmatched. The CDR3 runs 14 residues. CDR3 in DNA: TGTGCCAGTAGTCGGGGACAGGGTTTACGTGGGCAGTACTTC. It codes for CASSRGQGLRGQYF.

This chain links TRBV24-1 with TRBJ2-5, with TRBD2 matching 7 bases. The CDR3 totals 12 residues. The trim removed 9 bases at V and 2 bases at J, leaving 2 bases unmatched. Looked up from germline, CDR1 is KGHDR and CDR2 is SFDVKD. The CDR3 DNA follows: TGTGCCACCCCTAGCGGACAAGAGACCCAGTACTTC. Translated: CATPSGQETQYF.